This TCR beta chain was sequenced for a study of blood T cells in healthy people across ages. Isolated PBMCs totaled at least 6.5 million in each sample. The V and J ends lost 2 bases and 0 bases, in that order; junction bases with no gene match: 6. The CDR3 is 16 residues long. Germline V gene data show CDR1 as MNHEY and CDR2 as SVGEGT. As for this clonotype: No antigen is known for it.

Study-level results: Researchers report that TCR beta diversity correlated strongly with naive T cell percentage.

Primed by a sample-barcoded 5' primer and a J-beta primer mix, a second PCR proceeded for 7 to 11 cycles. At least 2.5 million CDR3-containing paired-end reads were obtained per sample. TCRdb fed the 5' RACE reads into MiXCR, producing one record per CDR3 protein. This sample has 1.5 million or so distinct CDR3 sequences, with 35% to 45% found just once. The rearrangement links TRBV6-2 or TRBV6-3 to TRBJ1-1, with 7 positions matching TRBD1. The source material was blood. The receptor was derived from a woman between 18 and 29 years old in good health. Here the CDR3 reads CASSYDRVAMNTEAFF. For the CDR3, the DNA is TGTGCCAGCAGTTACGACAGGGTAGCCATGAACACTGAAGCTTTCTTT.